Presented here are 31 T cell receptor beta chains from one specimen sequenced in a study of Ad26.COV2.S vaccination and SARS-CoV-2 variants. Assay: immunoSEQ multiplex PCR; the TCRdb copy retains only in-frame clones and omits some. Of 300,000 to 400,000 clones listed, 90% to 95% were seen once; the top ten hold 3% to 4%. The source material was peripheral blood, sampled after recovery from COVID-19. The receptors stem from a human donor who had recovered from COVID-19.

The chain is built from TRBV27 and TRBJ1-5; 10 nucleotides agree with TRBD1. This CDR3 has 22 residues. CDR1 MNHEY and CDR2 SMNVEV come from the germline V gene (reference sequence). With V trimmed by 3 bases and J by 0 bases, 20 bases remained unmatched. For the CDR3, the DNA is TGTGCCAGCAGTTTTCTACCCCCGACAGGGGGCTTACTTATGGTTAGCAATCAGCCCCAGCATTTT. This sequence encodes CASSFLPPTGGLLMVSNQPQHF.

This clone was detected only once. This chain links TRBV2 with TRBJ2-5; 7 bases line up with TRBD1. The length of the CDR3 is 14 residues. V gave up 8 bases and J gave up 5 bases; unmatched junction bases: 11. Germline-derived CDR1 and CDR2 are SNHLY and FYNNEI. CDR3 sequence: CASETGEFGETQYF. The CDR3 nucleotides read TGTGCCAGCGAAACAGGGGAGTTTGGGGAGACCCAGTACTTC.

This chain uses TRBV12-5 with TRBJ1-6; the D gene is possibly TRBD1 (6 bases). Trimming removed 3 bases from V and 10 bases from J, with 16 bases in between. CDR3 length equals 15 residues. Germline lookup yields CDR1 LGHNT and CDR2 FRNRAP. The CDR3 reads CASGLDMGGGSPLHF. CDR3 nucleotide sequence: TGTGCTAGTGGTTTAGACATGGGGGGCGGATCACCCCTCCACTTT.

This clone was recorded once. The rearrangement uses TRBV18 and TRBJ2-1; the match to TRBD1 covers 9 bases. CDR1 KGHSH and CDR2 LQKENI come from the germline V gene. The CDR3 extends over 14 amino acids. The V gene end was trimmed by 2 bases and the J gene end by 7 bases; junction bases not matched to a gene: 3. CDR3 in DNA: TGTGCCAGCTCACCAGGGACAGGGTCGAATGAGCAGTTCTTC. This translates into CASSPGTGSNEQFF.

This chain joins TRBV2 and TRBJ1-2, with D possibly TRBD1 on 5 matching bases. CDR1 is SNHLY and CDR2 is FYNNEI in the germline V gene. This CDR3 region has 14 residues. Trimming stripped 6 bases from V and 5 bases from J, with 16 bases between. This CDR3 is CASRGPGDLYGYTF. The CDR3 bases are TGTGCCAGCAGGGGGCCGGGGGACCTTTATGGCTACACCTTC.

CDR3 sequence (DNA): TGTGCCAGCAGCCTAGGGGCTAGCGGAGAAGAGACCCAGTACTTC. This codes for CASSLGASGEETQYF. The V call is TRBV7-7, the J call TRBJ2-5, with 7 bases lining up with TRBD2. Germline CDR1 SSHAT, CDR2 FNYEAQ (reference sequence). J gave up 3 bases and V 5 bases, and 9 bases lay outside the gene matches. The CDR3 contains 15 residues. The variable domain in full, completed from reference TRBV7-7 and TRBJ2-5, reads GAGVSQSPRYKVTKRGQDVTLRCDPISSHATLYWYQQALGQGPEFLTYFNYEAQPDKSGLPSDRFSAERPEGSISTLTIQRTEQRDSAMYRCASSLGASGEETQYFGPGTRLLVL.

The chain couples TRBV6-5 to TRBJ1-1; D is unresolved. The CDR3 totals 16 residues. The germline V gene encodes CDR1 MNHEY and CDR2 SVGAGI. Trimming took 0 bases from V and 0 from J, leaving 11 bases between them. Written as DNA, the CDR3 is TGTGCCAGCAGTTACTCGATAGTGAACATGAACACTGAAGCTTTCTTT. Protein product: CASSYSIVNMNTEAFF.

This clone was observed once. This sequence joins TRBV7-3 and TRBJ2-3, with 11 bases that match TRBD2. The V segment lost 6 bases and the J segment 6 bases; nucleotides outside the gene matches: 5. The CDR3 spans 14 residues. Per the germline V gene, CDR1 is SGHTA and CDR2 is FQGTGA. The CDR3 nucleotides are TGTGCCAGCAGTCTAGCGGGGGGCCACGATACGCAGTATTTT. Translated, it gives CASSLAGGHDTQYF.

V and J are TRBV21-1 and TRBJ1-5. TRBV21-1 is a known pseudogene. The CDR3 has 19 amino acids. Here the CDR3 DNA reads TGTGCCAGCAGCAAAGCGGGGACCAAACAATCCTCTCTATATCAGCCCCAGCATTTT. Translation gives CASSKAGTKQSSLYQPQHF.

V usage is TRBV7-2 and J usage is TRBJ2-2; D may match TRBD1 or TRBD2 (6 bases each). The length of the CDR3 is 15 residues. Germline values: CDR1 SGHTA, CDR2 FQGNSA. V lost 4 bases to trimming and J lost 7 bases, with 16 bases between them. CDR3 loop: CASSSLRGAGGELFF. In DNA, the CDR3 is TGTGCCAGCAGCTCTCTGAGGGGGGCCGGCGGGGAGCTGTTTTTT.

This chain uses TRBV7-2 with TRBJ2-7; no definite D call. The germline V gene has CDR1 SGHTA and CDR2 FQGNSA. The V end was cut by 2 bases, the J end by 3 bases, with 8 bases between. The CDR3 extends over 13 amino acids. In DNA, the CDR3 is TGTGCCAGCAGCTTACCGGAACTCTACGAGCAGTACTTC. This translates into CASSLPELYEQYF.

This clone was picked up one time. The chain links TRBV5-1 to TRBJ2-7; no reliable D call. V was clipped by 0 bases and J by 0 bases, with 7 bases between them. Germline V gene sequence: CDR1 SGHRS, CDR2 YFSETQ. This CDR3 has 14 residues. CDR3 in amino acids: CASSLEKFSYEQYF. In DNA, the CDR3 is TGCGCCAGCAGCTTGGAGAAATTCTCCTACGAGCAGTACTTC.

The chain uses TRBV9 and TRBJ2-1, with unresolved D. The CDR3 totals 13 residues. V shed 0 bases and J shed 9 bases, with 10 bases lying between them. Germline V gives CDR1 SGDLS, CDR2 YYNGEE. As DNA, the CDR3 is TGTGCCAGCAGCGTAGAAGTGAGTGGTGAGCAGTTCTTC. Protein sequence: CASSVEVSGEQFF.

The chain uses TRBV27 and TRBJ2-3; a possible D gene is TRBD1 (6 bases). CDR1 is MNHEY, CDR2 SMNVEV, per germline (reference sequence). The CDR3 contains 14 residues. The ends were cut back, 0 bases at V and 5 bases at J, with 9 bases in the middle. The CDR3, as DNA: TGTGCCAGCAGTTTATCGCAGGGGCAAGATACGCAGTATTTT. Amino acids: CASSLSQGQDTQYF.

The CDR3 reads CASSEARPRGAFF. DNA for the CDR3: TGTGCCAGCAGTGAAGCGCGGCCCCGTGGAGCTTTCTTT. The chain joins TRBV6-1 to TRBJ1-1; unclear D gene. V lost 0 bases to trimming and J lost 10 bases, with 12 bases between them. CDR1 and CDR2 from the germline V gene are MNHNS and SASEGT. The CDR3 runs to 13 residues.

This clone has a single count. The CDR3 DNA reads as TGTGCCAGCAGCTTACAGGTCGGTCAGGGGTCCCACGAGCAGTACTTC. This translates into CASSLQVGQGSHEQYF. This sequence joins TRBV7-6 and TRBJ2-7; D possibly corresponds to TRBD1 (6 bases). The CDR3 sequence is 16 residues long. V lost 2 bases and J 5 bases, leaving 19 bases between the germline ends. Germline CDR1 SGHVS, CDR2 FNYEAQ.

The gene calls are TRBV2 and TRBJ1-5, with 7 bases matching TRBD1. The CDR3 has 15 residues. CDR1 and CDR2 from the germline V gene are SNHLY and FYNNEI. After removal of 6 bases from V and 3 bases from J, the junction contained 8 bases not matched to a gene. For the CDR3, the DNA is TGTGCCAGCAGGAGCAATGACAGGGTCAATCAGCCCCAGCATTTT. It codes for CASRSNDRVNQPQHF.

This chain joins TRBV7-9 and TRBJ2-7; 9 nucleotides agree with TRBD1. The J segment lost 3 bases and the V segment lost 5 bases, leaving 5 bases of the junction unmatched. The CDR3 is 14 residues long. Germline CDR1 SEHNR, CDR2 FQNEAQ (reference sequence). The CDR3 nucleotides are TGTGCCAGCAGCCCCCGGACAGGGGACTACGAGCAGTACTTC. Translation gives CASSPRTGDYEQYF.

The J gene is TRBJ2-5, the V gene TRBV3-1 (or the pseudogene TRBV3-2); D call uncertain. V was pared by 4 bases and J by 5 bases, with 14 bases between. Germline lookup yields CDR1 LGHDT and CDR2 YNNKEL (reference sequence). This CDR3 has 14 residues. The CDR3 protein is CASSLPRARETQYF. The CDR3 DNA follows: TGTGCCAGCAGCCTCCCCCGAGCGAGGGAGACCCAGTACTTC.

The V and J genes are TRBV5-4 and TRBJ2-2; TRBD1 aligns across 9 bases. Germline V gene lookup returns CDR1 SGHNT and CDR2 YYREEE (reference sequence). CDR3 length equals 15 residues. Trimming removed 3 bases from V and 4 bases from J; junction bases left unmatched: 4. The chain's CDR3 is CASSWGQGSTGELFF. The CDR3 DNA reads TGTGCCAGCAGCTGGGGACAGGGATCCACCGGGGAGCTGTTTTTT. The full variable domain, in which reference TRBV5-4 and TRBJ2-2 provide the parts outside the CDR3, is ETGVTQSPTHLIKTRGQQVTLRCSSQSGHNTVSWYQQALGQGPQFIFQYYREEENGRGNFPPRFSGLQFPNYSSELNVNALELDDSALYLCASSWGQGSTGELFFGEGSRLTVL.

The chain recombines TRBV9 with TRBJ1-6; TRBD1 might be the D (6 bases). Germline assignment: CDR1 SGDLS and CDR2 YYNGEE. V shed 0 bases and J shed 11 bases, with 15 bases lying between them. This CDR3 has 15 amino acids. CDR3 nucleotides: TGTGCCAGCAGCGTAGGCTCCTCGGGGGCTGCACCCCTCCACTTT. It is translated as CASSVGSSGAAPLHF.

The rearrangement joins TRBV19 to TRBJ1-1; D is undetermined. CDR3 length: 14 residues. Trimming cost V 7 bases and J 0 bases, with 12 bases left between them. Germline V lookup: CDR1 LNHDA, CDR2 SQIVND (reference sequence). Here the CDR3 reads CASKPYTVNTEAFF. In DNA, the CDR3 is TGTGCCAGTAAACCATACACAGTGAACACTGAAGCTTTCTTT.

The CDR3 DNA reads as TGCGCCAGCAGCCAAGGGGTAGGGGAGACCCAGTACTTC. It codes for CASSQGVGETQYF. The chain couples TRBV4-1 to TRBJ2-5; D unclear. The CDR3 loop spans 13 amino acids. Germline CDR1 reads MGHRA; CDR2 reads YSYEKL. Trimming took 1 base from V and 5 from J, leaving 8 bases between them.

The rearrangement uses TRBV11-2 and TRBJ2-7; the match to TRBD1 covers 10 bases. The CDR3 length is 18 residues. Trimming at V came to 1 base and at J to 4 bases, leaving 13 bases not matched to a gene. Germline V gene sequence: CDR1 SGHAT, CDR2 FQNNGV. The CDR3 protein is CASSLAYPTGQGEYEQYF. CDR3 sequence (DNA): TGTGCCAGCAGCTTAGCGTACCCGACAGGACAGGGGGAATACGAGCAGTACTTC.

The rearrangement joins TRBV20-1 to TRBJ2-3, with TRBD2 matching 11 bases. The CDR3 contains 16 residues. V was clipped by 3 bases and J by 2 bases; unmatched bases: 7. Germline V lookup: CDR1 DFQATT, CDR2 SNEGSKA (reference sequence). The CDR3 sequence is CSASVAGGGATDTQYF. DNA for the CDR3: TGCAGTGCTAGTGTAGCGGGGGGGGGAGCCACAGATACGCAGTATTTT.

The V and J genes are TRBV6-6 and TRBJ1-5, with a possible D match to TRBD1 (5 bases). The V and J ends lost 5 bases and 4 bases respectively, with 12 bases between them. The CDR3 runs 14 residues. Germline V CDR1 and CDR2: MNHNY, SVGAGI (reference sequence). CDR3 region: CASSRIQGNQPQHF. The CDR3 nucleotides are TGTGCCAGCAGTCGAATCCAGGGAAATCAGCCCCAGCATTTT.

This chain links TRBV18 with TRBJ1-1, with D possibly matching TRBD1 (5 bases). Deletions cut 2 bases from V and 3 bases from J, with 13 bases between. Germline V gene lookup returns CDR1 KGHSH and CDR2 LQKENI. This CDR3 contains 15 residues. CDR3 in DNA: TGTGCCAGCTCACCAAGGGTAGCGGGGGACACTGAAGCTTTCTTT. Translating it yields CASSPRVAGDTEAFF.

This chain links TRBV7-9 with TRBJ1-4; D remains unclear. V lost 5 bases and J 7 bases, leaving 14 bases between the germline ends. The germline gives CDR1 SEHNR, CDR2 FQNEAQ (reference sequence). This CDR3 has 14 amino acids. Here the CDR3 reads CASSPKFEGEKLFF. In DNA form, the CDR3 reads TGTGCCAGCAGCCCTAAATTCGAGGGTGAAAAACTGTTTTTT.

Ten or more counts support this clone. The gene calls are TRBV6-6 and TRBJ2-7; D is possibly TRBD1 or TRBD2 (5 bases each). This CDR3 has 13 amino acids. Germline V gene sequence: CDR1 MNHNY, CDR2 SVGAGI (reference sequence). With 8 bases removed from V and 2 bases from J, the gap between germline ends came to 13 bases. CDR3 sequence reads: CASGPGTTYEQYF. For the CDR3, the DNA is TGTGCCAGCGGGCCGGGGACCACCTACGAGCAGTACTTC.

The J gene is TRBJ2-4, the V gene TRBV7-9, with a weak D call TRBD2 (5 bases). The germline gives CDR1 SEHNR, CDR2 FQNEAQ (reference sequence). Trimming removed 1 base from V and 0 bases from J, with 7 bases in between. The CDR3 is 15 amino acids. The CDR3 DNA reads TGTGCCAGCAGCTTAGTGGGAGAAGCCAAAAACATTCAGTACTTC. It translates to CASSLVGEAKNIQYF.

The CDR3 loop is CASSLTPLLADTQYF. The CDR3, as DNA: TGCGCCAGCAGCTTGACCCCCCTACTAGCAGATACGCAGTATTTT. V and J are TRBV5-1 and TRBJ2-3, with D perhaps TRBD2 (5 bases). Germline-derived CDR1 and CDR2 are SGHRS and YFSETQ. Trimming left V 1 base short and J 4 bases short, with 13 bases between. The CDR3 sequence is 15 residues long.